The next 28 T cell receptor beta chains were all read from a single sample in a study of blood T cell repertoires in COVID-19. Clones were read by immunoSEQ multiplex PCR, and TCRdb kept only the in-frame ones, dropping some. The data contain tens of thousands of clones, approximately 86% of them singletons. Sequenced material: peripheral blood. These TCRs come from a man in his sixties with COVID-19, enrolled during active disease.

This clone has only a few counts. This sequence joins TRBV19 and TRBJ1-2; D is ambiguous. The CDR3 totals 13 residues. Germline CDR1 and CDR2: LNHDA and SQIVND (reference sequence). V lost 5 bases to trimming and J lost 8 bases, with 15 bases between them. The CDR3 nucleotides are TGTGCCAGTAGTCAGCTGCGGGCCCCCGGCTACACCTTC. This encodes CASSQLRAPGYTF.

This chain links TRBV28 with TRBJ2-5; 9 positions agree with TRBD2. The germline V gene encodes CDR1 MDHEN and CDR2 SYDVKM. After removal of 7 bases from V and 3 bases from J, the junction contained 12 bases not matched to a gene. The CDR3 length is 16 residues. The CDR3 nucleotides are TGTGCCAGCACCAATGGAGTAGCGGGAGAAGAAGAGACCCAGTACTTC. Protein product: CASTNGVAGEEETQYF.

V and J are TRBV6-2 or TRBV6-3 and TRBJ1-2; D unresolved. V lost 2 bases to trimming and J lost 8 bases, with 15 bases between them. Germline V gene data show CDR1 as MNHEY and CDR2 as SVGEGT. This CDR3 contains 14 residues. The CDR3 DNA reads TGTGCCAGCAGTTACGGGGAGGTGCCACCCGGCTACACCTTC. Translating gives CASSYGEVPPGYTF.

The J gene is TRBJ2-2, the V gene TRBV9; D perhaps matches TRBD2 (6 bases). From germline, CDR1 is SGDLS and CDR2 YYNGEE. The CDR3 spans 13 residues. V dropped 4 bases and J dropped 6 bases, with 10 bases sitting between them. Here the CDR3 DNA reads TGTGCCAGCAGCCCAAGGGAGGCCGGGGAGCTGTTTTTT. Its protein product is CASSPREAGELFF.

V usage is TRBV4-3 and J usage is TRBJ1-2; D gene ambiguous. This CDR3 region has 13 residues. CDR1 and CDR2 from the germline V gene are LGHNA and YSLEER. Trimming left V 1 base short and J 5 bases short, with 8 bases between. The CDR3 protein is CASSQAGRYGYTF. As DNA, the CDR3 is TGCGCCAGCAGCCAAGCCGGGAGATATGGCTACACCTTC.

The V call is TRBV12-2, the J call TRBJ2-5; the table assigns TRBD1, which was not confirmed against the DNA. TRBV12-2 is a documented pseudogene. The CDR3 has 15 residues. The CDR3 DNA follows: TGTGCAAGTCCCCCTTTTAGGGGGTACCAAGAGACCCAGTACTTC. It encodes CASPPFRGYQETQYF.

V usage is TRBV19 and J usage is TRBJ2-1; D remains ambiguous. CDR1 is LNHDA and CDR2 is SQIVND in the germline V gene (reference sequence). There are 13 residues in the CDR3. Between the trimmed V and J ends, which lost 5 bases and 0 bases, there was a span of 5 bases. The CDR3 sequence is CASSDSSYNEQFF. In DNA, the CDR3 is TGTGCCAGTAGTGATAGCTCCTACAATGAGCAGTTCTTC.

The V gene is TRBV12-5, the J gene TRBJ1-5; D gene uncertain. The CDR3 spans 14 residues. V lost 4 bases and J 5 bases, leaving 12 bases between the germline ends. Germline V gene lookup returns CDR1 LGHNT and CDR2 FRNRAP. The chain's CDR3 is CASGYREGYQPQHF. CDR3 DNA: TGTGCTAGTGGTTACCGGGAGGGTTATCAGCCCCAGCATTTT.

V usage is TRBV29-1 and J usage is TRBJ2-2; D not certain. Trimming left V 3 bases short and J 3 bases short, with 5 bases between. CDR3 length: 12 residues. The germline CDR1 and CDR2 sequences are SQVTM and ANQGSEA. The CDR3 DNA is TGCAGCGTTGACTACGACACCGGGGAGCTGTTTTTT. Translated: CSVDYDTGELFF.

The chain links TRBV30 to TRBJ2-3, with 7 positions matching TRBD2. Germline V CDR1 and CDR2: GTSNPN, SVGIG (reference sequence). Germline trimming cut 2 bases from V and 0 bases from J; bases unmatched to any gene: 11. This CDR3 has 17 amino acids. CDR3 residues: CAWSPNGLVDSTDTQYF. As DNA, the CDR3 is TGTGCCTGGAGTCCGAACGGACTAGTGGATAGCACAGATACGCAGTATTTT.

This clone occurred a few times. The V call is TRBV29-1, the J call TRBJ2-5; TRBD1 aligns across 7 bases. The CDR3 covers 14 residues. The germline CDR1 and CDR2 sequences are SQVTM and ANQGSEA. The V segment lost 4 bases and the J segment 1 base; nucleotides outside the gene matches: 6. CDR3 in amino acids: CSVVSGTAQETQYF. DNA for the CDR3: TGCAGCGTTGTGTCTGGGACAGCCCAAGAGACCCAGTACTTC.

The chain carries TRBV27 and TRBJ1-1; D possibly corresponds to TRBD1 (6 bases). The CDR3 runs to 16 residues. The germline V gene encodes CDR1 MNHEY and CDR2 SMNVEV (reference sequence). With 4 bases removed from V and 3 bases from J, the gap between germline ends came to 18 bases. The CDR3 sequence: CASSSPWGGRDTEAFF. The DNA of the CDR3 is TGTGCCAGCAGTTCTCCCTGGGGGGGCAGGGACACTGAAGCTTTCTTT.

The chain has TRBV6-2 or TRBV6-3 and TRBJ2-5; D is perhaps TRBD1 (6 bases). Germline CDR1 reads MNHEY; CDR2 reads SVGEGT. V lost 0 bases, J lost 5 bases, and 16 bases lay in between. The CDR3 has 16 residues. The CDR3 nucleotides read TGTGCCAGCAGTTACTCGGAGACAGGTCTCTGGGAGACCCAGTACTTC. This gives the protein CASSYSETGLWETQYF.

The J gene is TRBJ1-5, the V gene TRBV6-5; a weak D match, TRBD1 (5 bases). The CDR3 covers 13 residues. The germline V gene has CDR1 MNHEY and CDR2 SVGAGI. V was clipped by 7 bases and J by 1 base, with 8 bases between them. CDR3 residues: CASIRESNQPQHF. CDR3 nucleotide sequence: TGTGCCAGCATCAGGGAAAGCAATCAGCCCCAGCATTTT.

The V call is TRBV19, the J call TRBJ2-2; 10 positions agree with TRBD2. Germline-derived CDR1 and CDR2 are LNHDA and SQIVND (reference sequence). CDR3 length equals 14 residues. J gave up 7 bases and V 8 bases, and 7 bases lay outside the gene matches. CDR3 sequence: CASLAGDSSGELFF. The DNA for the CDR3 is TGTGCCAGTCTAGCGGGAGATAGTAGCGGGGAGCTGTTTTTT.

The V gene is TRBV5-4, the J gene TRBJ2-7, with 12 bases aligning to TRBD2. The germline CDR1 and CDR2 sequences are SGHNT and YYREEE (reference sequence). This CDR3 spans 14 amino acids. The trim removed 4 bases at V and 5 bases at J, leaving 4 bases unmatched. The CDR3 loop is CASSPTSGGDEQYF. CDR3 in DNA: TGTGCCAGCAGCCCGACTAGCGGGGGAGACGAGCAGTACTTC.

The chain recombines TRBV30 with TRBJ1-5, with D perhaps matching TRBD1 (6 bases). Germline-derived CDR1 and CDR2 are GTSNPN and SVGIG (reference sequence). CDR3 length: 13 amino acids. V shed 1 base and J shed 3 bases, with 7 bases lying between them. The CDR3 protein is CAWSGDNNQPQHF. The CDR3, as DNA: TGTGCCTGGAGTGGGGACAACAATCAGCCCCAGCATTTT.

In this sample, this clone turned up once. The chain links TRBV7-9 to TRBJ2-7; D not certain. Germline CDR1 is SEHNR and CDR2 is FQNEAQ (reference sequence). CDR3 length equals 15 residues. Deletions cut 4 bases from V and 4 bases from J, with 17 bases between. The DNA of the CDR3 is TGTGCCAGCAGCTCCGACATCCGCGCGCTGTACGAGCAGTACTTC. Its translation: CASSSDIRALYEQYF.

This clone was observed a single time. The V call is TRBV24-1, the J call TRBJ1-5, with 7 bases fitting TRBD1. The germline gives CDR1 KGHDR, CDR2 SFDVKD. Germline trimming cut 5 bases from V and 4 bases from J; bases unmatched to any gene: 22. The CDR3 runs to 20 residues. The CDR3, as DNA: TGTGCCACCAGTGGTACTAATGACAGGGACACGGGTATTAGGAATCAGCCCCAGCATTTT. Translating it yields CATSGTNDRDTGIRNQPQHF.

This rearrangement joins TRBV5-1 to TRBJ2-5, with no clear D. The CDR3 runs 13 residues. CDR1 and CDR2 (germline): SGHRS, YFSETQ. Trimming left V 4 bases short and J 1 base short, with 8 bases between. The CDR3 reads CASSTFGQETQYF. CDR3 in DNA: TGCGCCAGCAGCACGTTCGGCCAAGAGACCCAGTACTTC.

This clone turned up a few times. The chain carries TRBV30 and TRBJ2-5; 7 positions match TRBD2. V was clipped by 5 bases and J by 2 bases; unmatched bases: 11. Germline V gene data show CDR1 as GTSNPN and CDR2 as SVGIG (reference sequence). This CDR3 region has 15 residues. CDR3 sequence reads: CAWGGYGTTQETQYF. In nucleotides, the CDR3 is TGTGCCTGGGGGGGGTACGGGACTACACAAGAGACCCAGTACTTC.

The chain uses TRBV24-1 and TRBJ2-6, with TRBD1 identical over 11 bases. The ends lost 4 bases at V and 0 bases at J; junction bases unmatched: 7. There are 19 residues in the CDR3. The germline V gene encodes CDR1 KGHDR and CDR2 SFDVKD. The CDR3 reads CATSDPGQGDPSGANVLTF. CDR3 in DNA: TGTGCCACCAGTGACCCGGGACAGGGGGATCCCTCTGGGGCCAACGTCCTGACTTTC.

This clone was seen a single time. V gene TRBV6-5 combines with J gene TRBJ1-6; D ambiguous. CDR3 length: 13 residues. Per the germline V gene, CDR1 is MNHEY and CDR2 is SVGAGI. V was pared by 5 bases and J by 10 bases, with 12 bases between. CDR3 sequence: CASSRSGQSPLHF. CDR3 in DNA: TGTGCCAGCAGTAGGTCAGGTCAATCACCCCTCCACTTT.

The chain links TRBV10-3 to TRBJ1-4; no clear D. The length of the CDR3 is 15 residues. Germline-derived CDR1 and CDR2 are ENHRY and SYGVKD. Between the trimmed V and J ends, which lost 3 bases and 8 bases, there was a span of 16 bases. As DNA, the CDR3 is TGTGCCATCAGTGATGGTAAGAGGGTTGGGGAAAAACTGTTTTTT. This sequence encodes CAISDGKRVGEKLFF.

The CDR3 region has the DNA TGTGCCAGCATGGACCCCCGGGGAGCCGGCGAGACCCAGTACTTC. Translating gives CASMDPRGAGETQYF. The rearrangement joins TRBV28 to TRBJ2-5; TRBD2 might be the D (5 bases). This CDR3 is built from 15 residues. The V and J ends lost 7 bases and 5 bases respectively, with 20 bases between them. The V gene's germline CDR1 is MDHEN and CDR2 SYDVKM.

The chain uses TRBV11-2 and TRBJ2-7, with TRBD2 matching 11 bases. The CDR3 runs 18 residues. V dropped 0 bases and J dropped 4; count of bases not matched to a gene: 11. Germline CDR1 and CDR2: SGHAT and FQNNGV. The CDR3 nucleotides are TGTGCCAGCAGCTTAGATGCTTTGAGGCTAGCGGGAGGATACGAGCAGTACTTC. Protein: CASSLDALRLAGGYEQYF.

This clone appeared once. The chain couples TRBV6-5 to TRBJ2-7; D is possibly TRBD2 (6 bases). V was cut by 6 bases and J by 2 bases, with 17 bases left in between. This CDR3 has 15 amino acids. In germline, CDR1 is MNHEY, CDR2 SVGAGI. The CDR3 coding sequence is TGTGCCAGCAGGCCTACCGGGACTGCAACCTACGAGCAGTACTTC. This sequence encodes CASRPTGTATYEQYF.

The chain recombines TRBV30 with TRBJ2-7; 12 nucleotides align to TRBD2. The CDR3 sequence is 17 residues long. Germline V lookup: CDR1 GTSNPN, CDR2 SVGIG (reference sequence). V lost 3 bases to trimming and J lost 3 bases; unmatched junction nucleotides: 12. The CDR3 here is CAWRPGLAGPPLYEQYF. The CDR3 bases are TGTGCCTGGAGGCCGGGACTAGCGGGCCCCCCCCTCTACGAGCAGTACTTC.